The 21 T cell receptor beta chains in this list originate from one sample, sequenced in a study of monozygotic twins with inflammatory bowel disease (dated by TCRdb to about 2019). The library was obtained by 5' RACE. These reads were obtained on an Illumina HiSeq 2500. Following reprocessing of the reads by TCRdb, the data hold one row per CDR3 protein sequence and no DNA is available. This sample's records show under 200,000 distinct CDR3 sequences. Roughly 3% of the sample belongs to the ten largest clones. The sequenced sample consisted of blood. Source of these receptors: a human donor with ulcerative colitis or Crohn's disease, or a healthy co-twin of an affected twin (not recorded which).

The rearrangement uses TRBV20-1 and TRBJ1-1; the D call from TCRdb, TRBD1, cannot be confirmed without DNA. The germline V gene encodes CDR1 DFQATT and CDR2 SNEGSKA (reference sequence). The length of the CDR3 is 13 residues. CDR3 sequence: CSALDRLRSEAFF.

The chain links TRBV6-2 or TRBV6-3 to TRBJ2-7. Germline V gene lookup returns CDR1 MNHEY and CDR2 SVGEGT. The CDR3 contains 17 residues. The CDR3 is CASSYPKPEGSSYEQYF.

J is TRBJ2-7 and V is TRBV29-1. The CDR3 is 11 residues long. Germline V gives CDR1 SQVTM, CDR2 ANQGSEA. CDR3 sequence reads: CSVSLNYEQYF.

This chain links TRBV12-3 or TRBV12-4 with TRBJ2-5. This CDR3 contains 12 residues. This chain's CDR3 is CASSNNQETQYF.

This chain connects TRBV4-3 to TRBJ2-7. This CDR3 spans 14 amino acids. Germline V gene lookup returns CDR1 LGHNA and CDR2 YSLEER. The chain's CDR3 is CASSQDRNSYEQYF.

The rearrangement joins TRBV30 to TRBJ2-2; the TCRdb call, TRBD2, lacks DNA for checking. The germline V gene has CDR1 GTSNPN and CDR2 SVGIG (reference sequence). The CDR3 is 16 residues long. The CDR3 reads CAWLPGLASNTGELFF.

The CDR3 protein is CSAGDRGSQSPLHF. V usage is TRBV20-1 and J usage is TRBJ1-6; without DNA, the TCRdb call of TRBD1 cannot be checked. The CDR3 has 14 residues. Germline lookup yields CDR1 DFQATT and CDR2 SNEGSKA (reference sequence).

This chain joins TRBV5-1 and TRBJ2-7; TCRdb's assignment of TRBD2 cannot be checked, as there is no DNA. The length of the CDR3 is 13 residues. Germline assignment: CDR1 SGHRS and CDR2 YFSETQ. The CDR3: CASGSSGNYEQYF.

V is TRBV6-1 and J is TRBJ1-1. This CDR3 is built from 15 residues. In germline, CDR1 is MNHNS, CDR2 SASEGT. CDR3 protein: CASSQNSRVNTEAFF.

The rearrangement uses TRBV5-1 and TRBJ1-4; TCRdb calls TRBD1, which cannot be checked without DNA. CDR3 length: 15 residues. Germline CDR1 SGHRS, CDR2 YFSETQ. The CDR3 protein is CASSLGDRDGEKLFF.

This chain connects TRBV5-1 to TRBJ2-7; the D gene TCRdb calls, TRBD2, cannot be checked with no DNA. The CDR3 sequence is 14 residues long. Germline V gene sequence: CDR1 SGHRS, CDR2 YFSETQ. The CDR3 protein is CASESGTDSYEQYF. The full variable domain, with the rest looked up from reference TRBV5-1 and TRBJ2-7, is KAGVTQTPRYLIKTRGQQVTLSCSPISGHRSVSWYQQTPGQGLQFLFEYFSETQRNKGNFPGRFSGRQFSNSRSEMNVSTLELGDSALYLCASESGTDSYEQYFGPGTRLTVT.

The V gene is TRBV12-5, the J gene TRBJ2-1; the D call from TCRdb, TRBD1, cannot be confirmed without DNA. Looked up from germline, CDR1 is LGHNT and CDR2 is FRNRAP. The CDR3 length is 15 residues. CDR3 residues: CASGLSGDVKNEQFF.

This chain joins TRBV10-1 and TRBJ2-3; TCRdb selects TRBD2, and the lack of DNA leaves this call unchecked. Germline CDR1 is WNHNN and CDR2 is SYGVQD (reference sequence). The CDR3 runs 16 residues. CDR3 in amino acids: CASSDPSGRNTDTQYF.

The chain carries TRBV9 and TRBJ1-1; TCRdb's D call, TRBD1, is unchecked because there is no DNA. The CDR3 runs to 15 residues. CDR1 and CDR2 from the germline V gene are SGDLS and YYNGEE. CDR3 in amino acids: CASSAPKEKNTEAFF.

This chain connects TRBV5-8 to TRBJ1-2. The germline V gene has CDR1 SGHTS and CDR2 YDEGEE. CDR3 length: 14 residues. The CDR3 loop reads CASSWDSNLYGYTF.

The genes are TRBV5-1 and TRBJ2-1; TCRdb picks TRBD1, but there is no DNA to check that call. The CDR3 is made up of 11 amino acids. CDR1 is SGHRS, CDR2 YFSETQ, per germline. The CDR3 loop reads CASRAGDEQFF.

CDR3 in amino acids: CASSRQGATTEAFF. V is TRBV6-2 or TRBV6-3 and J is TRBJ1-1; no DNA is available, so the TRBD1 call from TCRdb remains unchecked. Germline V gene sequence: CDR1 MNHEY, CDR2 SVGEGT. The CDR3 contains 14 residues.

The genes are TRBV7-9 and TRBJ2-5. CDR1 and CDR2 (germline): SEHNR, FQNEAQ (reference sequence). The CDR3 covers 15 residues. The chain's CDR3 is CASSLIFSPKETQYF.

The chain employs TRBV28 and TRBJ2-7; TCRdb designates TRBD1, a call that cannot be tested without DNA. The CDR3 sequence is 16 residues long. Looked up from germline, CDR1 is MDHEN and CDR2 is SYDVKM. The CDR3 region is CASSFRDSQLTYEQYF.

V gene TRBV18 combines with J gene TRBJ2-3; TCRdb proposes TRBD2, but this gene call is untestable without DNA. CDR3 size: 16 residues. The germline CDR1 and CDR2 sequences are KGHSH and LQKENI. CDR3: CASSPPGLSLPDTQYF.

The V call is TRBV20-1, the J call TRBJ2-3. The germline V gene has CDR1 DFQATT and CDR2 SNEGSKA (reference sequence). This CDR3 has 15 amino acids. CDR3 in amino acids: CSAKFSPQVTDTQYF.